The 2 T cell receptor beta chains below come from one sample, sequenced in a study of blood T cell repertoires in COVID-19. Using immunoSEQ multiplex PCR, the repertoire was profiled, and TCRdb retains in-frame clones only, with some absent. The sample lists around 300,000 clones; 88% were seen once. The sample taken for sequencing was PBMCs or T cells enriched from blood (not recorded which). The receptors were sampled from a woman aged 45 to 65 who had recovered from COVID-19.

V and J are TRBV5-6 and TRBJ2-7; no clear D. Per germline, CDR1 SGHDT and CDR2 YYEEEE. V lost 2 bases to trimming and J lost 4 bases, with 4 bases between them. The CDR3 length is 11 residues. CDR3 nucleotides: TGTGCCAGCAGCTTTAGATACGAGCAGTACTTC. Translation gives CASSFRYEQYF.

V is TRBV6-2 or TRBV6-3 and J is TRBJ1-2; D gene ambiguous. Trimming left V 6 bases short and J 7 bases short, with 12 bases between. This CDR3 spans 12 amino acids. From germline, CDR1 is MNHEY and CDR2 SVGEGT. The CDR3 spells CASSPRETGYTF. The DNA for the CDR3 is TGTGCCAGCAGCCCCCGGGAGACTGGCTACACCTTC.